This is a list of T cell receptor beta chains from one sample in a study of beta chain features in type 1 diabetes. Generated by immunoSEQ multiplex PCR, the TCRdb table keeps only in-frame clones and is missing some. The table has 200,000 to 250,000 clones, about a tenth seen once. Sequenced: central memory CD4+ T cells from blood. The receptors shown here come from a man aged 18-30 years in good health. The CDR3 runs from the conserved cysteine through the conserved F or W. The D gene is left open where the match is weak. Some rows mark clone size as missing; the rest say once, few, many or name a class of expanded clone.

TRBV27,TRBJ1-6,few,TRBD1,CASSRDRGYSPLHF,TGTGCCAGCAGCCGGGACAGGGGATATTCACCCCTCCACTTT
TRBV7-2,TRBJ2-1,few,NA,CASSLARDTYNEQFF,TGTGCCAGCAGCTTAGCGCGGGACACATACAATGAGCAGTTCTTC
TRBV11-2,TRBJ2-3,NA,NA,CASSSMGFSTDTQYF,TGTGCCAGCAGCTCTATGGGTTTCTCCACAGATACGCAGTATTTT
TRBV7-2,TRBJ2-5,few,NA,CASSLLETQYF,TGTGCCAGCAGCTTACTGGAGACCCAGTACTTC
TRBV7-9,TRBJ2-7,NA,NA,CASSPSVAIYEQYF,TGTGCCAGCAGCCCCTCTGTGGCCATCTACGAGCAGTACTTC
TRBV5-1,TRBJ2-5,few,NA,CASSRGPSQETQYF,TGCGCCAGCAGCCGGGGACCGAGCCAAGAGACCCAGTACTTC
TRBV7-9,TRBJ2-3,NA,NA,CASSLDPSTDTQYF,TGTGCCAGCAGCTTAGACCCTAGCACAGATACGCAGTATTTT
TRBV6-5,TRBJ2-6,many,NA,CASSYSRAGANVLTF,TGTGCCAGCAGTTACTCCAGGGCTGGGGCCAACGTCCTGACTTTC
TRBV7-2,TRBJ2-5,NA,NA,CASSMGHQETQYF,TGTGCCAGCAGCATGGGGCACCAAGAGACCCAGTACTTC
TRBV19,TRBJ2-6,few,TRBD1,CASSSSLTGGGLYGANVLTF,TGTGCCAGTAGTTCGTCTCTGACAGGGGGCGGCCTATATGGGGCCAACGTCCTGACTTTC
TRBV18,TRBJ2-7,NA,NA,CASSPDWGSYEQYF,TGTGCCAGCTCACCCGATTGGGGCTCCTACGAGCAGTACTTC
TRBV7-2,TRBJ2-4,few,NA,CASSYSWENIQYF,TGTGCCAGCAGTTACTCGTGGGAAAACATTCAGTACTTC
TRBV4-1,TRBJ2-1,NA,TRBD2,CASRPRLAGGNEQFF,TGTGCCAGCAGACCGCGACTAGCGGGAGGGAATGAGCAGTTCTTC
TRBV29-1,TRBJ2-1,NA,TRBD2,CSVEVPSGRQFF,TGCAGCGTTGAAGTCCCTAGCGGGAGGCAGTTCTTC
TRBV7-9,TRBJ2-7,few,TRBD1,CASSFAGTGDEQYF,TGTGCCAGCAGCTTCGCCGGGACAGGGGACGAGCAGTACTTC
TRBV9,TRBJ2-7,NA,NA,CASSVGRSSAEQYF,TGTGCCAGCAGCGTAGGGCGCTCGTCCGCCGAGCAGTACTTC
TRBV10-3,TRBJ1-5,NA,NA,CAITAALEQPQHF,TGTGCCATAACCGCGGCCCTCGAGCAGCCCCAGCATTTT
TRBV5-6,TRBJ2-2,few,NA,CASSSYKAGELFF,TGTGCCAGCAGCTCCTACAAAGCCGGGGAGCTGTTTTTT
TRBV18,TRBJ2-7,few,NA,CASSPPTGSYEQYF,TGTGCCAGCTCACCCCCCACGGGGTCCTACGAGCAGTACTTC
TRBV18,TRBJ2-1,NA,TRBD1,CASSDRTGSNEQFF,TGTGCCAGCTCGGACAGGACAGGGAGCAATGAGCAGTTCTTC
TRBV19,TRBJ1-5,once,TRBD1,CASSISGGSNQPQHF,TGTGCCAGTAGTATTTCAGGGGGTAGTAATCAGCCCCAGCATTTT
TRBV7-2,TRBJ1-2,NA,NA,CASSPQSPSGYTF,TGTGCCAGCAGCCCCCAGAGCCCCTCTGGCTACACCTTC
TRBV7-9,TRBJ2-2,NA,NA,CASGPPGVDTGELFF,TGTGCCAGCGGGCCCCCAGGCGTTGACACCGGGGAGCTGTTTTTT
TRBV15,TRBJ2-5,once,NA,CATSPGALRREATQYF,TGTGCCACCAGCCCGGGGGCCCTGCGTCGCGAGGCGACCCAGTACTTC
TRBV4-2,TRBJ2-5,few,NA,CASSQDSASSSETQYF,TGTGCCAGCAGCCAAGATTCGGCTAGTAGTAGCGAGACCCAGTACTTC
TRBV30,TRBJ1-5,NA,NA,CAWSMDANQPQHF,TGTGCCTGGAGTATGGATGCAAATCAGCCCCAGCATTTT
TRBV28,TRBJ2-1,NA,NA,CASSPPSPVQFF,TGTGCCAGCAGTCCCCCGAGCCCTGTTCAGTTCTTC
TRBV25-1,TRBJ1-4,once,TRBD1,CASSELGQRNEKLFF,TGTGCCAGCAGTGAATTGGGACAGAGAAATGAAAAACTGTTTTTT
TRBV11-2,TRBJ2-7,NA,TRBD1,CASSPDRGRYEQYF,TGTGCCAGCAGCCCGGACAGGGGTCGGTACGAGCAGTACTTC
TRBV9,TRBJ1-2,NA,NA,CASSRVIWEGNYGYTF,TGTGCCAGCAGCCGGGTCATATGGGAGGGGAACTATGGCTACACCTTC
TRBV20-1,TRBJ2-5,NA,NA,CSAKGPETQYF,TGCAGTGCTAAGGGGCCCGAGACCCAGTACTTC
TRBV5-4,TRBJ2-7,NA,TRBD2,CASSDLGAGSSYEQYF,TGTGCCAGCAGCGATCTTGGAGCGGGGAGCTCCTACGAGCAGTACTTC
TRBV5-8,TRBJ1-1,few,NA,CASSQGPRNTEAFF,TGTGCCAGCAGCCAGGGACCGCGAAACACTGAAGCTTTCTTT
TRBV2,TRBJ2-4,NA,NA,CASSDRGHWVLQYF,TGTGCCAGCAGTGATCGGGGACACTGGGTTCTTCAGTACTTC
TRBV30,TRBJ2-5,NA,TRBD1,CAWSLSQDRDVETQYF,TGTGCCTGGAGTCTCTCCCAGGACAGGGATGTGGAGACCCAGTACTTC
TRBV5-4,TRBJ2-6,many,NA,CASSPAGAGANVLTF,TGTGCCAGCTCCCCTGCCGGGGCGGGGGCCAACGTCCTGACTTTC
TRBV4-2,TRBJ2-3,NA,NA,CASSLEGPDRRYF,TGTGCCAGCAGCCTTGAAGGACCCGATCGGCGGTATTTT
TRBV29-1,TRBJ1-1,many,NA,CSVRQDWNTEAFF,TGCAGCGTCCGACAAGATTGGAACACTGAAGCTTTCTTT
TRBV7-6,TRBJ2-3,NA,TRBD2,CASSLAWASGIGDTQYF,TGTGCCAGCAGCTTAGCGTGGGCTAGCGGGATAGGTGATACGCAGTATTTT
TRBV7-2,TRBJ2-3,NA,NA,CASSLDWPDTQYF,TGTGCCAGCAGCTTAGATTGGCCCGATACGCAGTATTTT
TRBV7-2,TRBJ2-3,many,NA,CASSSYSTDTQYF,TGTGCCAGCAGCTCGTATTCAACAGATACGCAGTATTTT
TRBV30,TRBJ2-1,few,NA,CAWSKPPLTNEQFF,TGTGCCTGGAGTAAACCTCCCCTAACCAATGAGCAGTTCTTC
TRBV6-5,TRBJ2-7,NA,TRBD2,CASSPGGGRAYEQYF,TGTGCCAGCAGCCCCGGGGGAGGGAGGGCGTACGAGCAGTACTTC
TRBV11-3,TRBJ2-1,few,NA,CASSYLPTRGNEQFF,TGTGCCAGCAGCTATCTGCCGACTAGAGGCAATGAGCAGTTCTTC
TRBV27,TRBJ2-5,few,TRBD2,CASSFLAGETQYF,TGTGCCAGCAGTTTCCTAGCGGGAGAGACCCAGTACTTC
TRBV7-6,TRBJ2-2,few,NA,CASSSRTKGNTGELFF,TGTGCCAGCAGCTCCAGGACTAAGGGGAACACCGGGGAGCTGTTTTTT
TRBV6-5,TRBJ2-5,NA,NA,CASSPMAGSETQYF,TGTGCCAGCAGTCCTATGGCGGGAAGTGAGACCCAGTACTTC
TRBV2,TRBJ1-1,few,NA,CASREGRNTEAFF,TGTGCCAGCAGGGAGGGGAGGAACACTGAAGCTTTCTTT
TRBV11-2,TRBJ2-5,few,NA,CASSLEARATQYF,TGTGCCAGCAGCTTAGAGGCCCGGGCGACCCAGTACTTC
TRBV7-9,TRBJ2-5,few,NA,CASSPTVQETQYF,TGTGCCAGCAGCCCAACAGTACAAGAGACCCAGTACTTC
TRBV5-4,TRBJ2-4,NA,TRBD1,CASSERQGNIQYF,TGTGCCAGCAGCGAAAGACAGGGGAATATTCAGTACTTC
TRBV23-1,TRBJ2-5,few,TRBD2,CASSHPGLGGGPSRETQYF,TGCGCCAGCAGCCACCCGGGACTAGGAGGGGGACCAAGTCGAGAGACCCAGTACTTC
TRBV7-9,TRBJ2-1,few,NA,CASTSPGAGNEQFF,TGTGCCAGCACCTCCCCCGGGGCAGGGAATGAGCAGTTCTTC
TRBV7-9,TRBJ2-5,few,NA,CASSHGSGETQYF,TGTGCCAGCAGCCACGGGAGCGGGGAGACCCAGTACTTC
TRBV27,TRBJ1-1,few,NA,CASRFINKGGTEAFF,TGTGCCAGCAGATTTATCAATAAGGGGGGCACTGAAGCTTTCTTT